The rows below give T cell receptor beta chains drawn from one sample of a study of T cell repertoires in cytomegalovirus infection. TCRdb re-derived calls from the reads in MiXCR, one entry per CDR3 protein. Of about 110,000 distinct CDR3 sequences in the sample, around 30% are singletons; the top ten hold approximately 78%. Their cognate antigens are unknown. The source material was CD8+ T cells from cultured PBMCs, sampled from culture after CMV antigen stimulation. Receptors originate from a human donor in good health (CMV status not recorded). Some clones in this sample may be carry-over from other donors' samples. CDR3s include the opening cysteine and the closing phenylalanine or tryptophan. Each record gives: V gene, CDR3 protein.

TRBV7-6,CASSLAQLGISTQYF
TRBV2,CASSEGLAVAGQETQYF
TRBV7-3,CASSLISGGSETDTQYF
TRBV30,CAWSTGLALNEQFF
TRBV5-4,CASQGVYNEQFF
TRBV7-9,CASSLGVSYGYTF
TRBV12-3/TRBV12-4,CASSLTQNEQFF
TRBV3-1,CASSQDRGRDSPLHF
TRBV7-9,CASSPASSGELFF
TRBV6-1,CASSLGTGSNQPQHF
TRBV2,CASSGTNQETQYF
TRBV27,CASSWDSGDREAFF
TRBV7-6,CASSLAAGGGDGYTF
TRBV12-3/TRBV12-4,CASKPPGRINEKLFF
TRBV18,CASSLRRREEDQPQHF
TRBV7-8,CASSAPTSGGRDTQYF
TRBV19,CASSIGGLPPEQFF
TRBV9,CASSVGGQGNSYEQYF
TRBV6-2/TRBV6-3,CASSYQDRANEAFF
TRBV24-1,CATSARGTSDNEQFF
TRBV29-1,CSVEVAGDNYGYTF
TRBV5-6,CASSTHGTSGGASTDTQYF
TRBV7-2,CASSLWTGDYGYTF
TRBV12-3/TRBV12-4,CASSFWVEGTSPVGEKLFF
TRBV11-2,CASSLGVYSGYGYTF